This T cell receptor (beta chain) was captured by sequencing in a study of T cell responses to AZD1222 COVID-19 vaccine. Assay: immunoSEQ multiplex PCR; the TCRdb copy retains only in-frame clones and omits some. Among approximately 140,000 clones listed, approximately 90% were seen once. Trimming shortened V by 2 bases and J by 4 bases, and 14 bases separated the two germline ends. The CDR3 spans 15 residues. Germline assignment: CDR1 SGHVS and CDR2 FNYEAQ. The origin of this receptor is an adult who received the AZD1222 COVID-19 vaccine. Sequencing used peripheral blood, obtained 28 days after the second AZD1222 dose. The V call is TRBV7-6, the J call TRBJ1-1; no definite D call. The CDR3 sequence is CASSLTPDGSTEAFF. Written as DNA, the CDR3 is TGTGCCAGCAGCTTAACTCCCGACGGGTCCACTGAAGCTTTCTTT.